A selection of T cell receptor beta chains follows, all from one sample in a study of blood T cell dynamics during melanoma immunotherapy. This table comes from immunoSEQ multiplex PCR, and its TCRdb copy is limited to in-frame clones, with some not included. The sample records roughly 7,300 clones, roughly four fifths being singletons. The sample was blood, taken from a patient treated with checkpoint blockade. The origin of the receptors is a human donor with melanoma. The CDR3 runs from the conserved cysteine through the conserved F or W. A D gene is named only where the DNA matches it firmly. The listing skips clone size in some rows; elsewhere it reads once, few, many or a size class.

CDR3aa: CASSSRDFFGGELFF; CDR3nt: TGTGCCAGCAGCTCCCGGGACTTTTTCGGCGGGGAGCTGTTTTTT; abundance: .; j_gene: TRBJ2-2; v_gene: TRBV11-3; d_gene: .; len: 15
CDR3aa: CAISDGGGGTGELFF; CDR3nt: TGTGCCATCAGTGACGGCGGGGGCGGTACCGGGGAGCTGTTTTTT; abundance: .; j_gene: TRBJ2-2; v_gene: TRBV10-3; d_gene: .; len: 15
CDR3aa: CASSMAGAGNTEAFF; CDR3nt: TGCGCCAGCAGCATGGCCGGGGCAGGGAACACTGAAGCTTTCTTT; abundance: .; j_gene: TRBJ1-1; v_gene: TRBV5-1; d_gene: .; len: 15
CDR3aa: CASRRQVGQASTGELFF; CDR3nt: TGTGCCAGCAGACGTCAGGTGGGACAGGCGTCCACCGGGGAGCTGTTTTTT; abundance: .; j_gene: TRBJ2-2; v_gene: TRBV5-5; d_gene: TRBD1; len: 17
CDR3aa: CASSLVVQGWFF; CDR3nt: TGTGCCAGCAGCTTAGTAGTCCAGGGATGGTTCTTC; abundance: once; j_gene: TRBJ2-1; v_gene: TRBV11-3; d_gene: .; len: 12
CDR3aa: CASSWWTSGGESYNEQFF; CDR3nt: TGTGCCAGCAGCTGGTGGACTAGCGGGGGTGAATCCTACAATGAGCAGTTCTTC; abundance: .; j_gene: TRBJ2-1; v_gene: TRBV11-2; d_gene: TRBD2; len: 18
CDR3aa: CASSTRPLNTEAFF; CDR3nt: TGTGCCAGTAGTACCAGACCACTTAACACTGAAGCTTTCTTT; abundance: .; j_gene: TRBJ1-1; v_gene: TRBV5-6; d_gene: .; len: 14
CDR3aa: CAWSAMGTYNSPLHF; CDR3nt: TGTGCCTGGAGTGCTATGGGCACCTATAATTCACCCCTCCACTTT; abundance: .; j_gene: TRBJ1-6; v_gene: TRBV30; d_gene: .; len: 15
CDR3aa: CASSPRQGATNEKLFF; CDR3nt: TGTGCCAGCAGCCCCCGACAGGGTGCAACTAATGAAAAACTGTTTTTT; abundance: .; j_gene: TRBJ1-4; v_gene: TRBV9; d_gene: TRBD1; len: 16
CDR3aa: CASSQDKKGANAGDTQYF; CDR3nt: TGCGCCAGCAGCCAAGATAAGAAGGGGGCGAATGCTGGGGATACGCAGTATTTT; abundance: once; j_gene: TRBJ2-3; v_gene: TRBV4-1; d_gene: TRBD1; len: 18
CDR3aa: CASSFRGAGNTIYF; CDR3nt: TGTGCCAGCAGTTTCCGAGGGGCAGGAAACACCATATATTTT; abundance: few; j_gene: TRBJ1-3; v_gene: TRBV27; d_gene: .; len: 14
CDR3aa: CATSRGEGAQVYGYTF; CDR3nt: TGTGCCACCAGCAGAGGGGAGGGGGCGCAGGTCTATGGCTACACCTTC; abundance: .; j_gene: TRBJ1-2; v_gene: TRBV15; d_gene: TRBD1; len: 16
CDR3aa: CASSPDRTSYEQYF; CDR3nt: TGTGCCAGCTCACCCGACAGGACCTCCTACGAGCAGTACTTC; abundance: .; j_gene: TRBJ2-7; v_gene: TRBV18; d_gene: .; len: 14
CDR3aa: CASSVGGQDTKQYF; CDR3nt: TGTGCCAGCAGCGTAGGGGGACAGGATACGAAGCAGTACTTC; abundance: .; j_gene: TRBJ2-7; v_gene: TRBV9; d_gene: TRBD1; len: 14
CDR3aa: CASSTRDSRNTIYF; CDR3nt: TGTGCCAGTAGTACGCGGGACTCAAGAAACACCATATATTTT; abundance: .; j_gene: TRBJ1-3; v_gene: TRBV19; d_gene: .; len: 14
CDR3aa: CAWSAGQNNYGYTF; CDR3nt: TGTGCCTGGAGTGCCGGGCAAAATAACTATGGCTACACCTTC; abundance: .; j_gene: TRBJ1-2; v_gene: TRBV30; d_gene: .; len: 14
CDR3aa: CASSIWLGRIGETQYF; CDR3nt: TGTGCCAGTAGTATTTGGTTAGGCCGTATCGGGGAGACCCAGTACTTC; abundance: .; j_gene: TRBJ2-5; v_gene: TRBV19; d_gene: .; len: 16
CDR3aa: CASIGRGLYGYTF; CDR3nt: TGTGCCAGCATCGGCCGGGGCCTCTATGGCTACACCTTC; abundance: .; j_gene: TRBJ1-2; v_gene: TRBV2; d_gene: .; len: 13
CDR3aa: CASSPTAGGNIQYF; CDR3nt: TGTGCCAGCAGTCCCACCGCAGGGGGGAACATTCAGTACTTC; abundance: .; j_gene: TRBJ2-4; v_gene: TRBV6-6; d_gene: .; len: 14
CDR3aa: CASSLYGTTNTGELFF; CDR3nt: TGCGCCAGCAGCCTATATGGGACAACGAACACCGGGGAGCTGTTTTTT; abundance: .; j_gene: TRBJ2-2; v_gene: TRBV5-1; d_gene: .; len: 16
CDR3aa: CASSPGLYYEQFF; CDR3nt: TGTGCCAGCAGCCCCGGACTCTACTATGAGCAGTTCTTC; abundance: .; j_gene: TRBJ2-1; v_gene: TRBV14; d_gene: .; len: 13
CDR3aa: CASSLDGYTGELFF; CDR3nt: TGTGCCAGCAGCTTAGACGGGTACACCGGGGAGCTGTTTTTT; abundance: .; j_gene: TRBJ2-2; v_gene: TRBV7-2; d_gene: .; len: 14
CDR3aa: CASSLRGTVTFYEQYF; CDR3nt: TGCGCCAGCAGCTTACGTGGTACAGTAACATTCTACGAGCAGTACTTC; abundance: .; j_gene: TRBJ2-7; v_gene: TRBV5-1; d_gene: .; len: 16
CDR3aa: CASSLVTGVYNEQFF; CDR3nt: TGTGCCAGCAGCTTAGTTACAGGGGTTTACAATGAGCAGTTCTTC; abundance: .; j_gene: TRBJ2-1; v_gene: TRBV7-2; d_gene: TRBD1; len: 15
CDR3aa: CASRDPPIPKVFF; CDR3nt: TGTGCCAGCAGGGACCCTCCCATCCCCAAGGTGTTCTTC; abundance: .; j_gene: TRBJ2-1; v_gene: TRBV6-1; d_gene: .; len: 13
CDR3aa: CTSGTGQTYGYTF; CDR3nt: TGTACCAGCGGGACGGGACAGACCTATGGCTACACCTTC; abundance: once; j_gene: TRBJ1-2; v_gene: TRBV21-1; d_gene: .; len: 13
CDR3aa: CASSKGGREDKNIQYF; CDR3nt: TGTGCCAGCAGCAAAGGGGGCAGGGAAGACAAAAACATTCAGTACTTC; abundance: .; j_gene: TRBJ2-4; v_gene: TRBV21-1; d_gene: .; len: 16
CDR3aa: CAWSGQGIYNEQFF; CDR3nt: TGTGCCTGGAGTGGACAGGGGATTTACAATGAGCAGTTCTTC; abundance: .; j_gene: TRBJ2-1; v_gene: TRBV30; d_gene: TRBD1; len: 14
CDR3aa: CASSEAGTGMSQHF; CDR3nt: TGTGCCAGCAGCGAGGCCGGGACAGGGATGTCCCAGCATTTT; abundance: .; j_gene: TRBJ1-5; v_gene: TRBV7-2; d_gene: TRBD1; len: 14
CDR3aa: CASSLTYEQYF; CDR3nt: TGTGCCAGCAGCTTGACCTACGAGCAGTACTTC; abundance: .; j_gene: TRBJ2-7; v_gene: TRBV5-5; d_gene: .; len: 11
CDR3aa: CASSPDRMRTEAFF; CDR3nt: TGTGCCAGCAGCCCGGACAGGATGAGGACTGAAGCTTTCTTT; abundance: once; j_gene: TRBJ1-1; v_gene: TRBV5-4; d_gene: TRBD1; len: 14
CDR3aa: CASSGPRQGIYEQYF; CDR3nt: TGTGCCAGTAGTGGGCCTCGGCAGGGGATCTACGAGCAGTACTTC; abundance: .; j_gene: TRBJ2-7; v_gene: TRBV19; d_gene: .; len: 15
CDR3aa: CASSQGGSLNEQFF; CDR3nt: TGTGCCAGCTCCCAGGGGGGCTCTCTCAATGAGCAGTTCTTC; abundance: .; j_gene: TRBJ2-1; v_gene: TRBV6-6; d_gene: .; len: 14
CDR3aa: CASREFGIGELFF; CDR3nt: TGTGCCAGTAGGGAATTTGGGATCGGGGAGCTGTTTTTT; abundance: .; j_gene: TRBJ2-2; v_gene: TRBV19; d_gene: .; len: 13
CDR3aa: CASSLGEATNQPQHF; CDR3nt: TGTGCCAGCAGCTTAGGGGAGGCGACAAATCAGCCCCAGCATTTT; abundance: .; j_gene: TRBJ1-5; v_gene: TRBV7-9; d_gene: .; len: 15
CDR3aa: CAISRGTGDTEAFF; CDR3nt: TGTGCCATCAGCAGGGGGACAGGGGACACTGAAGCTTTCTTT; abundance: .; j_gene: TRBJ1-1; v_gene: TRBV10-3; d_gene: TRBD1; len: 14
CDR3aa: CASTPGASSTDTQYF; CDR3nt: TGTGCCAGTACCCCAGGGGCCTCCTCCACAGATACGCAGTATTTT; abundance: .; j_gene: TRBJ2-3; v_gene: TRBV19; d_gene: .; len: 15
CDR3aa: CASSLGVGVGTEAFF; CDR3nt: TGCGCCAGCAGCTTGGGTGTGGGCGTGGGGACTGAAGCTTTCTTT; abundance: .; j_gene: TRBJ1-1; v_gene: TRBV5-1; d_gene: .; len: 15
CDR3aa: CASSPDGAGELFF; CDR3nt: TGTGCCAGCAGCCCTGACGGGGCCGGGGAGCTGTTTTTT; abundance: .; j_gene: TRBJ2-2; v_gene: TRBV7-6; d_gene: .; len: 13
CDR3aa: CASSSDPRGTEAFF; CDR3nt: TGTGCCAGCAGCTCCGACCCTCGGGGCACTGAAGCTTTCTTT; abundance: .; j_gene: TRBJ1-1; v_gene: TRBV7-2; d_gene: .; len: 14
CDR3aa: CASSSWGPRRLLSYEQYF; CDR3nt: TGTGCCAGCAGCTCGTGGGGCCCACGGCGCCTACTCTCCTACGAGCAGTACTTC; abundance: .; j_gene: TRBJ2-7; v_gene: TRBV11-2; d_gene: .; len: 18
CDR3aa: CASSSRRLPESPLHF; CDR3nt: TGTGCCAGTAGTTCAAGACGGTTGCCGGAATCACCCCTCCACTTT; abundance: once; j_gene: TRBJ1-6; v_gene: TRBV19; d_gene: .; len: 15
CDR3aa: CSAPGGPGQYF; CDR3nt: TGCAGTGCCCCCGGGGGTCCTGGGCAGTACTTC; abundance: .; j_gene: TRBJ2-7; v_gene: TRBV20-1; d_gene: .; len: 11
CDR3aa: CASTGGYTEAFF; CDR3nt: TGTGCCAGTACTGGGGGTTACACTGAAGCTTTCTTT; abundance: few; j_gene: TRBJ1-1; v_gene: TRBV19; d_gene: .; len: 12
CDR3aa: CASSPGTAQETQYF; CDR3nt: TGTGCCAGCAGCCCCGGGACAGCGCAAGAGACCCAGTACTTC; abundance: .; j_gene: TRBJ2-5; v_gene: TRBV9; d_gene: TRBD1; len: 14
CDR3aa: CASSLTGGYSGELFF; CDR3nt: TGTGCCAGCAGTTTAACAGGGGGCTATAGCGGGGAGCTGTTTTTT; abundance: .; j_gene: TRBJ2-2; v_gene: TRBV28; d_gene: TRBD1; len: 15
CDR3aa: CASETGGQEQYF; CDR3nt: TGTGCCAGTGAAACAGGGGGCCAAGAGCAGTACTTC; abundance: .; j_gene: TRBJ2-7; v_gene: TRBV6-1; d_gene: TRBD1; len: 12
CDR3aa: CAWSPHLGGNTEAFF; CDR3nt: TGTGCCTGGAGCCCCCACCTTGGGGGGAACACTGAAGCTTTCTTT; abundance: once; j_gene: TRBJ1-1; v_gene: TRBV30; d_gene: .; len: 15